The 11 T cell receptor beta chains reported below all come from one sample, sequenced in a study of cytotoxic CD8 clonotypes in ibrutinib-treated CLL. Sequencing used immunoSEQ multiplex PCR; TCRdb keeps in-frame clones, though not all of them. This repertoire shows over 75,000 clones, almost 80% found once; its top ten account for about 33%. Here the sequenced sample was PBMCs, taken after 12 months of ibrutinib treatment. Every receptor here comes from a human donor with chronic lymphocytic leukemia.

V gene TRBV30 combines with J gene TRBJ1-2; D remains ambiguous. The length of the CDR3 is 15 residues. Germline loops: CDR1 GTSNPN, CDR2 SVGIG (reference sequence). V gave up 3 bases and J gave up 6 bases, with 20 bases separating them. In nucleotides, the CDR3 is TGTGCCTGGAGGTCCCTGGGCGGAACAATTAATGGCTACACCTTC. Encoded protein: CAWRSLGGTINGYTF.

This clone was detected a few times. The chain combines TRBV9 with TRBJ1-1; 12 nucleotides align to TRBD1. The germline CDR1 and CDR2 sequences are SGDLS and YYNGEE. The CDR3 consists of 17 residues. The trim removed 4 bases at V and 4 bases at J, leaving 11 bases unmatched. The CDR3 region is CASSPYGTGGWVTEAFF. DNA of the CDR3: TGTGCCAGCAGCCCATACGGGACAGGGGGCTGGGTCACTGAAGCTTTCTTT.

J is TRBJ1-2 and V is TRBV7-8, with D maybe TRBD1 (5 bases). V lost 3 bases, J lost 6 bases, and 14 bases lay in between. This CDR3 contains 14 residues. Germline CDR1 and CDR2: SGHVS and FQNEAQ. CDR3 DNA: TGTGCCAGCAGCTTCTCCGGGGCAGGGAATGGCTACACCTTC. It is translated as CASSFSGAGNGYTF.

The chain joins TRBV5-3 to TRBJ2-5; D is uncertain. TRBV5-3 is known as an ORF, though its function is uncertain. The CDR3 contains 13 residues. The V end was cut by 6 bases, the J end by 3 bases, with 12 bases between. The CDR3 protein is CARTMDLKETQYF. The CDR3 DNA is TGTGCCAGAACTATGGACCTAAAAGAGACCCAGTACTTC.

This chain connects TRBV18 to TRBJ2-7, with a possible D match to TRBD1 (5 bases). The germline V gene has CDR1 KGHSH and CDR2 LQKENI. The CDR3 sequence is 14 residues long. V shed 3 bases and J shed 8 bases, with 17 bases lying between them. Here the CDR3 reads CASSPEDITTQQYF. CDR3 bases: TGTGCCAGCTCACCCGAGGACATCACTACGCAGCAGTACTTC. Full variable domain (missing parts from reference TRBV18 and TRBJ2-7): NAGVMQNPRHLVRRRGQEARLRCSPMKGHSHVYWYRQLPEEGLKFMVYLQKENIIDESGMPKERFSAEFPKEGPSILRIQQVVRGDSAAYFCASSPEDITTQQYFGPGTRLTVT.

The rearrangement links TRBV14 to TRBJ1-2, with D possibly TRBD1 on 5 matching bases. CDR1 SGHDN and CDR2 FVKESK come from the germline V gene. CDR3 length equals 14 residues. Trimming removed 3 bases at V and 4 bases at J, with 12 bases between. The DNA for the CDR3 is TGTGCCAGCAGCCAGCAGGGACCGCTCTATGGCTACACCTTC. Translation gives CASSQQGPLYGYTF. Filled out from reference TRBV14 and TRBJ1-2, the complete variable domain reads EAGVTQFPSHSVIEKGQTVTLRCDPISGHDNLYWYRRVMGKEIKFLLHFVKESKQDESGMPNNRFLAERTGGTYSTLKVQPAELEDSGVYFCASSQQGPLYGYTFGSGTRLTVV.

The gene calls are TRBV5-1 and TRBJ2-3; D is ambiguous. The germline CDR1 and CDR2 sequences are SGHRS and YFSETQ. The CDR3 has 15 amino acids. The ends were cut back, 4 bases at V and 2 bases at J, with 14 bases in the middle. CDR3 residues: CASSTEGSYTDTQYF. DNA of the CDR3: TGCGCCAGCAGCACCGAAGGGTCGTACACAGATACGCAGTATTTT.

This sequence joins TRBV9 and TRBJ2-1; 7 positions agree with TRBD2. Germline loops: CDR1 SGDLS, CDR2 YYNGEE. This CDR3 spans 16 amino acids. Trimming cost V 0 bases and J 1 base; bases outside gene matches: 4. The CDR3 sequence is CASSVVSGGSYNEQFF. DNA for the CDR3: TGTGCCAGCAGCGTAGTATCGGGGGGATCCTACAATGAGCAGTTCTTC.

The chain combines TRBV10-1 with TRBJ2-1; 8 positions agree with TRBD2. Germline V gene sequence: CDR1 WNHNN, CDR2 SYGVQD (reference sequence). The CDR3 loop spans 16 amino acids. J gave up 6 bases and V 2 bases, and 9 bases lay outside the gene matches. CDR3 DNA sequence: TGCGCCAGCAGTGAGGGATCGAGCGGGGGTTTCAATGAGCAGTTCTTC. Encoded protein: CASSEGSSGGFNEQFF.

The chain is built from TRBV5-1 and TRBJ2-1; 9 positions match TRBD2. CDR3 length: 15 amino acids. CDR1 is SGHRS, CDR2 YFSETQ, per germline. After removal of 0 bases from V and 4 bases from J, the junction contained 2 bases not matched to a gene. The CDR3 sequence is CASSLVAGVYNEQFF. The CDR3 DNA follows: TGCGCCAGCAGCTTGGTAGCGGGGGTGTACAATGAGCAGTTCTTC.

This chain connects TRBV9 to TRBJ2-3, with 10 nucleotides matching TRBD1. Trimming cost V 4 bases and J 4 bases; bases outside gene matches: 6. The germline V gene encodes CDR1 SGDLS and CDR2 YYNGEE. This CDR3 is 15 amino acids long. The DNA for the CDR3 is TGTGCCAGCAGCCCCCGGGACAGGGGACCAGATACGCAGTATTTT. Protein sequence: CASSPRDRGPDTQYF.